This entry concerns a single TCR beta chain. The sample is drawn from a study of blood T cell repertoires in COVID-19. CDR1 and CDR2 (germline): SGDLS, YYNGEE. V shed 4 bases and J 0 bases; nucleotides not matched to a gene: 9. This CDR3 region has 17 residues. Method: immunoSEQ multiplex PCR; TCRdb's copy keeps in-frame clones and lacks some. This table holds under 300,000 clones, 89% found once. This rearrangement joins TRBV9 to TRBJ2-1; 8 nucleotides agree with TRBD1. The source is a woman between 40 and 55 years old who had recovered from COVID-19. Sequencing was carried out using peripheral blood. The CDR3 bases are TGTGCCAGCAGCCCCTGGACAGGGTTAAGCTCCTACAATGAGCAGTTCTTC. It yields the protein CASSPWTGLSSYNEQFF.